This TCR beta chain was retrieved from a study of early stage breast cancer tumors. The CDR3 loop spans 16 amino acids. Germline lookup yields CDR1 SGHRS and CDR2 YFSETQ. The V segment lost 0 bases and the J segment 3 bases; nucleotides outside the gene matches: 5. Blood replicates held 0.5 ug DNA, tumor or normal breast approximately 1.5 ug, two each. The data were produced by immunoSEQ multiplex PCR, yet TCRdb's version contains in-frame clones alone and is incomplete. This table has roughly 49,000 clones, around 78% appearing once. J is TRBJ2-1 and V is TRBV5-1, with TRBD2 identical over 8 bases. This TCR derives from a person aged 35 to 50 with breast cancer. Sequencing was carried out using blood. The CDR3 loop reads CASSLGASGFYNEQFF. Written as DNA, the CDR3 is TGCGCCAGCAGCTTGGGGGCTAGCGGGTTCTACAATGAGCAGTTCTTC.